The following is a T cell receptor beta chain sequence with its context. Its antigen is currently unknown. The CDR3 end is not reached by the read, which stops 3 residues before it; the germline J gene fills it in. The CDR3 length is 14 residues. CDR1 and CDR2 (germline): DFQATT, SNEGSKA (reference sequence). V was pared by 3 bases and J by 5 bases, with 15 bases between. The data originate from a study of T cells in women clearing cervical HPV infection. Whole-study results and caveats: CIN3+ cases had significantly higher TCR richness than controls; evenness did not differ.

Dot-blot hybridization genotyped cervical HPV amplified with MY09/MY11 PCR. TCR beta CDR3 amplified by multiplex PCR from approximately 1,300 ng genomic DNA. Sequenced by immunoSEQ multiplex PCR; TCRdb stores in-frame clones only, minus some. The listing records tens of thousands of clones. This sequence was found in a woman between 18 and 69 years old with a cervical HPV16 infection that either progressed to CIN3+ or cleared (not recorded which). The sequencing input was blood buffy coat. The rearrangement uses TRBV20-1 and TRBJ2-3, with D possibly matching TRBD2 (6 bases). The covered CDR3 bases are TGCAGTGCTAGGCGACGGGGGATTGTAGATACG. Translated: CSARRRGIVDT. The entire CDR3 reads CSARRRGIVDTQYF.